Below are 4 T cell receptor beta chains sequenced from a single sample in a study of blood T cell repertoires in COVID-19. The data were produced by immunoSEQ multiplex PCR, yet TCRdb's version contains in-frame clones alone and is incomplete. The table shows some 200,000 clones, with roughly 80% occurring only once. Source material: peripheral blood. The receptors here all came from an elderly woman with active or convalescent COVID-19.

In nucleotides, the CDR3 is TGTGCCAGCAGTGCCCGCCTAAGCGGGGGGGGCCGCTGGAATGAGCAGTTCTTC. Translation: CASSARLSGGGRWNEQFF. V and J are TRBV2 and TRBJ2-1; 10 bases are a match to TRBD2. Trimming cost V 4 bases and J 7 bases; bases outside gene matches: 16. The CDR3 covers 18 residues. Germline CDR1 is SNHLY and CDR2 is FYNNEI.

The CDR3 sequence is CASRDNRGSRHEQFF. CDR3 sequence (DNA): TGTGCCAGCAGAGATAACAGGGGAAGTCGTCATGAGCAGTTCTTC. The chain joins TRBV7-2 to TRBJ2-1; 7 nucleotides line up with TRBD1. In germline, CDR1 is SGHTA, CDR2 FQGNSA. V shed 6 bases, J shed 8 bases, and the junction held 13 bases outside the gene matches. The CDR3 consists of 15 residues.

The chain employs TRBV4-1 and TRBJ1-5; D may be TRBD1 (6 bases). Germline CDR1 and CDR2: MGHRA and YSYEKL. V lost 3 bases, J lost 1 base, and 10 bases lay in between. The length of the CDR3 is 15 residues. CDR3 amino acids: CASSHFTGSNQPQHF. The DNA for the CDR3 is TGCGCCAGCAGCCACTTTACAGGGAGCAATCAGCCCCAGCATTTT.

V is TRBV4-1 and J is TRBJ2-1; D is possibly TRBD2 (6 bases). Trimming removed 0 bases at V and 4 bases at J, with 16 bases between. CDR3 length: 17 residues. The V gene's germline CDR1 is MGHRA and CDR2 YSYEKL. CDR3 loop: CASSQDPSASRYNEQFF. DNA of the CDR3: TGCGCCAGCAGCCAAGATCCTAGCGCGAGCCGTTACAATGAGCAGTTCTTC.